These 12 T cell receptor beta chains were all obtained from the same sample, sequenced in a study of T cell responses to AZD1222 COVID-19 vaccine. Libraries were prepared by immunoSEQ multiplex PCR; TCRdb keeps only in-frame clonotypes and omits some of them. The data hold roughly 150,000 clones, with around nine tenths observed a single time. This specimen consisted of peripheral blood, obtained on day 0 of AZD1222 vaccination. The receptors shown here come from an adult in good health.

The chain is built from TRBV21-1 and TRBJ2-2; whether TRBD2, the table's D call, matches the DNA was not checked. TRBV21-1 is assigned pseudogene status. This CDR3 region has 16 residues. CDR3 nucleotides: TGTGCCAGCAGCAAAGAGGAGGGGCGGCACACCGGGGAGCTGTTTTTT. Translation: CASSKEEGRHTGELFF.

This clone was found once. V is TRBV11-2 and J is TRBJ1-1; D ambiguous. CDR1 and CDR2 from the germline V gene are SGHAT and FQNNGV. V dropped 2 bases and J dropped 4 bases, with 20 bases sitting between them. There are 17 residues in the CDR3. CDR3 DNA: TGTGCCAGCAGCTTATTCCGGCCTACCCGAAGATTCACTGAAGCTTTCTTT. Translating gives CASSLFRPTRRFTEAFF.

The V call is TRBV7-3, the J call TRBJ1-2; 7 nucleotides match TRBD1. Germline assignment: CDR1 SGHTA and CDR2 FQGTGA. The J segment lost 5 bases and the V segment lost 3 bases, leaving 3 bases of the junction unmatched. This CDR3 has 13 amino acids. This CDR3 reads CASSLGQRYGYTF. The CDR3 DNA reads as TGTGCCAGCAGCTTGGGACAGCGTTATGGCTACACCTTC. Supplemented by reference TRBV7-3 and TRBJ1-2, the full variable domain reads GAGVSQTPSNKVTEKGKYVELRCDPISGHTALYWYRQSLGQGPEFLIYFQGTGAADDSGLPNDRFFAVRPEGSVSTLKIQRTERGDSAVYLCASSLGQRYGYTFGSGTRLTVV.

The chain links TRBV12-5 to TRBJ2-1, with D uncertain. CDR1 and CDR2 (germline): LGHNT, FRNRAP. This CDR3 is 15 amino acids long. Trimming took 5 bases from V and 10 from J, leaving 21 bases between them. Written as DNA, the CDR3 is TGTGCTAGTGGTCCCGACCGGGTCCGCCGGAAGGAGCAGTTCTTC. This encodes CASGPDRVRRKEQFF.

This chain connects TRBV5-4 to TRBJ2-2; 7 bases are shared with TRBD1. The CDR3 loop spans 16 amino acids. After removal of 4 bases from V and 7 bases from J, the junction contained 13 bases not matched to a gene. Germline V CDR1 and CDR2: SGHNT, YYREEE (reference sequence). The CDR3 is CASSMNRGRRVGELFF. CDR3 DNA: TGTGCCAGCAGCATGAACAGGGGAAGGCGTGTCGGGGAGCTGTTTTTT.

The chain joins TRBV12-5 to TRBJ1-1, with 9 bases lining up with TRBD1. From germline, CDR1 is LGHNT and CDR2 FRNRAP. This CDR3 is 17 amino acids long. V lost 4 bases to trimming and J lost 0 bases; unmatched junction nucleotides: 9. CDR3 nucleotides: TGTGCTAGTGGTTCCCCCTGGACAGGGGATATGAACACTGAAGCTTTCTTT. Protein product: CASGSPWTGDMNTEAFF.

The chain employs TRBV18 and TRBJ1-1; TRBD1 is a possible D gene (5 bases). Germline V gives CDR1 KGHSH, CDR2 LQKENI. The V and J ends lost 0 bases and 4 bases respectively, with 9 bases between them. The CDR3 contains 14 residues. The CDR3 DNA follows: TGTGCCAGCTCACCACCGGCAGGGAGCACTGAAGCTTTCTTT. Amino acids: CASSPPAGSTEAFF.

The chain uses TRBV19 and TRBJ1-6, with D maybe TRBD1 (5 bases). V dropped 5 bases and J dropped 10 bases, with 12 bases sitting between them. The germline V gene encodes CDR1 LNHDA and CDR2 SQIVND (reference sequence). CDR3 length equals 13 residues. The CDR3 loop is CASSFREESPLHF. CDR3 DNA: TGTGCCAGTAGTTTCAGGGAGGAATCACCCCTCCACTTT.

The rearrangement uses TRBV19 and TRBJ2-1, with 7 bases lining up with TRBD2. Germline lookup yields CDR1 LNHDA and CDR2 SQIVND (reference sequence). After removal of 4 bases from V and 2 bases from J, the junction contained 5 bases not matched to a gene. CDR3 length equals 15 residues. The CDR3: CASSNGGTTYNEQFF. The CDR3 nucleotides are TGTGCCAGTAGTAACGGGGGGACGACCTACAATGAGCAGTTCTTC.

V is TRBV6-5 and J is TRBJ2-1; 10 bases are shared with TRBD2. V was pared by 2 bases and J by 9 bases, with 7 bases of the junction left unmatched. The germline V gene encodes CDR1 MNHEY and CDR2 SVGAGI. There are 15 residues in the CDR3. CDR3 amino acids: CASSYPSSGRGEQFF. The CDR3 DNA sequence: TGTGCCAGCAGTTACCCATCTAGCGGGAGAGGTGAGCAGTTCTTC.

The V gene is TRBV11-2, the J gene TRBJ2-5; 12 bases agree with TRBD2. The J segment lost 7 bases and the V segment lost 6 bases, leaving 9 bases of the junction unmatched. The CDR3 consists of 15 residues. Germline CDR1 SGHAT, CDR2 FQNNGV. CDR3 in amino acids: CASRPGLAGTLTQYF. CDR3 bases: TGTGCCAGCAGACCCGGACTAGCGGGAACTCTGACCCAGTACTTC.

V usage is TRBV9 and J usage is TRBJ1-1; TRBD1 is a possible D gene (6 bases). The CDR3 runs 17 residues. The germline CDR1 and CDR2 sequences are SGDLS and YYNGEE. The V end was cut by 6 bases, the J end by 1 base, with 22 bases between. CDR3 protein: CASIAGAPGGENTEAFF. In DNA form, the CDR3 reads TGTGCCAGCATCGCAGGGGCACCGGGCGGAGAGAACACTGAAGCTTTCTTT.